This T cell receptor beta chain was sequenced in a study of T cells in Graves' hyperthyroidism and ophthalmopathy. Study-wide results and limits: Ophthalmopathy, which appeared later, was predicted by the model a median 6.5 months before onset. Blood also showed most of the thyroid clonotypes that were expanded above 0.001.

Under 3 months was the duration of disease in ophthalmopathy patients, who also had a Clinical Activity Score of at least 3 and a NOSPECS grade of at least 4. Reasons for excluding patients were uncontrolled infection, other autoimmune disease, pregnancy or lactation. Ten or more counts support this clonotype. Its antigen is still unknown. Template material for amplifying TCR beta CDR3 regions consisted of RNA transcripts. HTBI primers were used for first-round RT-PCR of the TCR CDR3. One entry per CDR3 protein results from TCRdb running MiXCR on the multiplex PCR reads. The sample holds roughly 530,000 distinct CDR3 sequences; roughly 15% are singletons and the top ten take 17%. V was pared by 7 bases and J by 1 base, with 4 bases of the junction left unmatched. This CDR3 comprises 15 residues.

Sequenced: blood. The TCR comes from a woman aged 18-29 years with Graves' ophthalmopathy. This rearrangement joins TRBV12-3 or TRBV12-4 to TRBJ2-3, with 11 nucleotides matching TRBD2. The CDR3 DNA sequence: TGTGCCAGCACCCCTAGCGGGGGGCGCACAGATACGCAGTATTTT. Its protein product is CASTPSGGRTDTQYF.